The 8 T cell receptor beta chains given below trace back to one sample, sequenced in a study of blood T cell repertoires in COVID-19. Profiling relied on immunoSEQ multiplex PCR, and the TCRdb table lists in-frame clones only, not all of them. The sample lists more than 95,000 clones, around 82% occurring once. Sequencing used peripheral blood. These receptors all come from a man aged 25-40 years with COVID-19, enrolled during active disease.

The gene calls are TRBV29-1 and TRBJ2-1; maybe TRBD2 (5 bases). Germline V gene lookup returns CDR1 SQVTM and CDR2 ANQGSEA. The CDR3 contains 12 residues. Between the trimmed V and J ends, which lost 4 bases and 6 bases, there was a span of 10 bases. The CDR3 sequence is CSVGGIGNEQFF. CDR3 bases: TGCAGCGTTGGAGGGATAGGCAATGAGCAGTTCTTC.

V and J are TRBV14 and TRBJ1-4; D unresolved. V lost 0 bases, J lost 3 bases, and 11 bases lay in between. Germline CDR1 is SGHDN and CDR2 is FVKESK. This CDR3 is built from 16 residues. The CDR3 here is CASSQETGRANEKLFF. DNA of the CDR3: TGTGCCAGCAGCCAAGAAACGGGTCGAGCTAATGAAAAACTGTTTTTT. The full variable domain, rest sourced from reference TRBV14 and TRBJ1-4, is EAGVTQFPSHSVIEKGQTVTLRCDPISGHDNLYWYRRVMGKEIKFLLHFVKESKQDESGMPNNRFLAERTGGTYSTLKVQPAELEDSGVYFCASSQETGRANEKLFFGSGTQLSVL.

This chain connects TRBV28 to TRBJ1-2; 11 nucleotides align to TRBD1. Per germline, CDR1 MDHEN and CDR2 SYDVKM. V lost 4 bases, J lost 4 bases, and 11 bases stayed unmatched. The CDR3 runs 17 residues. The CDR3 reads CASSSEGTGGEGYGYTF. CDR3 DNA sequence: TGTGCCAGCAGTTCCGAAGGGACAGGGGGGGAGGGCTATGGCTACACCTTC.

The genes are TRBV3-1 (or the pseudogene TRBV3-2) and TRBJ2-5; 10 nucleotides match TRBD2. In germline, CDR1 is LGHDT, CDR2 YNNKEL (reference sequence). V gave up 1 base and J gave up 1 base; unmatched junction bases: 0. The CDR3 covers 15 residues. CDR3 amino acids: CASSQGTSGQETQYF. Written as DNA, the CDR3 is TGTGCCAGCAGCCAAGGGACTAGCGGCCAAGAGACCCAGTACTTC.

The V and J genes are TRBV10-3 and TRBJ1-6; D not certain. The CDR3 covers 16 residues. Germline lookup yields CDR1 ENHRY and CDR2 SYGVKD. With 0 bases removed from V and 3 bases from J, the gap between germline ends came to 9 bases. CDR3 in amino acids: CAISESSGHYNSPLHF. CDR3 sequence (DNA): TGTGCCATCAGTGAGTCCTCGGGTCACTATAATTCACCCCTCCACTTT.

The chain is built from TRBV28 and TRBJ2-1, with 7 bases lining up with TRBD2. The V and J ends lost 1 base and 6 bases, in that order; junction bases with no gene match: 6. Germline V gives CDR1 MDHEN, CDR2 SYDVKM. The CDR3 spans 15 residues. The CDR3 DNA reads as TGTGCCAGCAGTTTATATCGATCGGGAGGCAATGAGCAGTTCTTC. Translated: CASSLYRSGGNEQFF.

The chain carries TRBV12-2 and TRBJ2-2; the DNA was not used to check the table's D call, TRBD2. TRBV12-2 is deemed a pseudogene. This CDR3 has 18 amino acids. CDR3 amino acids: CASRPKSSTRSYTGELFF. The CDR3 bases are TGTGCAAGTCGCCCTAAATCCTCGACTAGAAGCTACACCGGGGAGCTGTTTTTT.

The chain is built from TRBV3-1 (or the pseudogene TRBV3-2) and TRBJ1-2; a weak D match, TRBD1 (6 bases). CDR1 is LGHDT, CDR2 YNNKEL, per germline (reference sequence). CDR3 length equals 13 residues. The V and J ends lost 3 bases and 8 bases respectively, with 13 bases between them. CDR3 region: CASSQGAPRGYTF. In DNA, the CDR3 is TGTGCCAGCAGCCAGGGGGCCCCCCGCGGCTACACCTTC.